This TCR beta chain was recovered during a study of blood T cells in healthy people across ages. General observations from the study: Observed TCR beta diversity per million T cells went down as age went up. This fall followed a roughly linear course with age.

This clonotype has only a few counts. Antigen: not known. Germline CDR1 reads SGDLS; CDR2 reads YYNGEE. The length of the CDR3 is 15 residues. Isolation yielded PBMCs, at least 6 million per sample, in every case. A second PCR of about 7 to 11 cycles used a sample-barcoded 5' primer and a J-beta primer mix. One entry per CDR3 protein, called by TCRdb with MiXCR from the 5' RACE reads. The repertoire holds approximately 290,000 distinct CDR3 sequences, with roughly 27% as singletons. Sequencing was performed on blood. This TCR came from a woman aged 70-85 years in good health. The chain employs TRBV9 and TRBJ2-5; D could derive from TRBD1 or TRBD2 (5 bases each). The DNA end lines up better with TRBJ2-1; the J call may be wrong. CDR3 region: CASSVGELGGNEQFF. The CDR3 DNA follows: TGTGCCAGCAGCGTGGGGGAACTAGGTGGCAATGAGCAGTTCTTC.